This note documents a single TCR beta chain sequence. Its antigen is not identified. These data come from a study of T-cell memory formation after mild COVID-19. Overall study results and limits: Mainly CM and EM harbored the contracting CD4+ clones; mainly EMRA harbored the CD8+ ones.

TCRdb reprocessed the 5' RACE reads with MiXCR, giving one entry per CDR3 protein. The sample consists of some 97,000 distinct CDR3 sequences, around 10% of them appearing once. Germline V CDR1 and CDR2: SEHNR, FQNEAQ (reference sequence). V lost 5 bases to trimming and J lost 4 bases, with 15 bases between them. The CDR3 has 16 residues. This clonotype was obtained from a young man who had mild COVID-19 (a few samples of this study predate the infection). Cell type and time point are not known. The chain recombines TRBV7-9 with TRBJ2-6, with D maybe TRBD1 (6 bases). The sample taken for sequencing was PBMCs or a T cell subset sorted from them (not recorded which). The CDR3 reads CASSPEGVAGANVLTF. The CDR3 DNA follows: TGTGCCAGCAGCCCAGAGGGGGTGGCAGGGGCCAACGTCCTGACTTTC.